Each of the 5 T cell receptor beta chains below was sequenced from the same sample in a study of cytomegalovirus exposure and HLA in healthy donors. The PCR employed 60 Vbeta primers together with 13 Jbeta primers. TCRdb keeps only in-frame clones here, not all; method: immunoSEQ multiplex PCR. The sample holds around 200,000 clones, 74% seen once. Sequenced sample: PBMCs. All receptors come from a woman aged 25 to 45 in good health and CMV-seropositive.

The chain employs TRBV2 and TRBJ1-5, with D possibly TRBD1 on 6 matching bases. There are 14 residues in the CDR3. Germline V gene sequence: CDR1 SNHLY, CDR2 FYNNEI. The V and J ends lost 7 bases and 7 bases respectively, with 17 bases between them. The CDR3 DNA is TGTGCCAGCACCAAGGGGGGGGTCGGGCAGCCCCAGCATTTT. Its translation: CASTKGGVGQPQHF. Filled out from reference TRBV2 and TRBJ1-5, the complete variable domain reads EPEVTQTPSHQVTQMGQEVILRCVPISNHLYFYWYRQILGQKVEFLVSFYNNEISEKSEIFDDQFSVERPDGSNFTLKIRSTKLEDSAMYFCASTKGGVGQPQHFGDGTRLSIL.

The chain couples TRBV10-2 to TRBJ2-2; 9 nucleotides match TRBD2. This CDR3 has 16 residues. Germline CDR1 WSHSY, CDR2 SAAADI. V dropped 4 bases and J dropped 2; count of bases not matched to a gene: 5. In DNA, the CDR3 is TGCGCCAGCAGTGTTCGGACTAGCGCCAACACCGGGGAGCTGTTTTTT. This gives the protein CASSVRTSANTGELFF.

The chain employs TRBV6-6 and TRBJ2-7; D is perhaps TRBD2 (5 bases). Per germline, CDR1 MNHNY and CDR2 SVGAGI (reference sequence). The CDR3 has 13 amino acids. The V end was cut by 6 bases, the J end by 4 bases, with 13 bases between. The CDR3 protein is CASSPSGDYEQYF. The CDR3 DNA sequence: TGTGCCAGCAGCCCCAGCGGCGATTACGAGCAGTACTTC.

CDR3 in amino acids: CASSPLDRVDTEAFF. In DNA, the CDR3 is TGTGCCAGCAGTCCACTAGACAGGGTCGACACTGAAGCTTTCTTT. The genes are TRBV28 and TRBJ1-1, with 7 positions matching TRBD1. The CDR3 has 15 amino acids. Trimming cost V 5 bases and J 3 bases; bases outside gene matches: 9. CDR1 and CDR2 (germline): MDHEN, SYDVKM.

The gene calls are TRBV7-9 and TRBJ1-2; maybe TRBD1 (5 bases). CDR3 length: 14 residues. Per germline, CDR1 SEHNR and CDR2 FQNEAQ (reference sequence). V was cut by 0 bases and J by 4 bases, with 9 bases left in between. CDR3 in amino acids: CASSLAGDSYGYTF. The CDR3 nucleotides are TGTGCCAGCAGCTTAGCTGGCGACAGCTATGGCTACACCTTC. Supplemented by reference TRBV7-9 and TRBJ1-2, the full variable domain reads DTGVSQNPRHKITKRGQNVTFRCDPISEHNRLYWYRQTLGQGPEFLTYFQNEAQLEKSRLLSDRFSAERPKGSFSTLEIQRTEQGDSAMYLCASSLAGDSYGYTFGSGTRLTVV.